These 25 T cell receptor beta chains were sequenced from one sample in a study of blood T cells in healthy people across ages. With a J-beta primer mix and a sample-barcoded 5' primer, a second PCR ran roughly 6 to 11 cycles. TCRdb recomputed calls from the 5' RACE reads with MiXCR, one row per CDR3 protein. Found here are some 1,000,000 distinct CDR3 sequences, roughly 24% of them singletons; the top ten hold approximately 0.7%. The sample was also linked to a second study, of T cells of mothers and their children.

The source material was blood. Receptor source: a girl aged 2 to 10 in good health.

This clonotype turned up a few times. This chain connects TRBV7-9 to TRBJ2-3; either TRBD1 or TRBD2 may supply D (6 bases each). V was cut by 5 bases and J by 1 base, with 16 bases left in between. CDR1 SEHNR and CDR2 FQNEAQ come from the germline V gene (reference sequence). The CDR3 contains 16 residues. The CDR3 sequence is CASSPDLRGGTDTQYF. The CDR3 region has the DNA TGTGCCAGCAGCCCAGACCTAAGGGGGGGCACAGATACGCAGTATTTT. The full variable domain, its missing parts supplied by reference TRBV7-9 and TRBJ2-3, is DTGVSQNPRHKITKRGQNVTFRCDPISEHNRLYWYRQTLGQGPEFLTYFQNEAQLEKSRLLSDRFSAERPKGSFSTLEIQRTEQGDSAMYLCASSPDLRGGTDTQYFGPGTRLTVL.

This clonotype has more than one count but fewer than ten. The chain combines TRBV28 with TRBJ1-1, with unresolved D. CDR3 length: 13 amino acids. CDR1 MDHEN and CDR2 SYDVKM come from the germline V gene. Trimming took off 7 bases at V and 5 bases at J, with 14 bases between the two ends. CDR3 residues: CASILFSRTEAFF. The CDR3 bases are TGTGCCAGCATCCTCTTTAGTAGGACTGAAGCTTTCTTT.

The sample holds a few counts of this clonotype. The chain carries TRBV7-8 and TRBJ2-5, with D perhaps matching TRBD1 (7 bases). Germline V gives CDR1 SGHVS, CDR2 FQNEAQ. The CDR3 runs 15 residues. V was cut by 7 bases and J by 11 bases, with 26 bases left in between. As DNA, the CDR3 is TGTGCCAGCACCTCTGACCGGGACAGAACGGGAGAGCAGTACTTC. Its translation: CASTSDRDRTGEQYF.

This clonotype appeared a few times. V usage is TRBV4-2 and J usage is TRBJ1-1; unclear D gene. V lost 0 bases and J lost 0, with 11 bases in between. This CDR3 region has 16 residues. Germline V gene data show CDR1 as LGHNA and CDR2 as YNFKEQ. CDR3 loop: CASSQENAGLNTEAFF. The CDR3 DNA reads as TGTGCCAGCAGCCAAGAAAATGCGGGTCTGAACACTGAAGCTTTCTTT.

This sequence joins TRBV10-1 and TRBJ2-7, with a weak D call TRBD1 (6 bases). The DNA end is more similar to TRBJ2-1, so the J call may be wrong. Germline-derived CDR1 and CDR2 are WNHNN and SYGVQD (reference sequence). The CDR3 spans 15 residues. The CDR3 DNA follows: TGCGCCAGCAGTGAGGTACAGGGCCCAAACAATGAGCAGTTCTTC. Translation: CASSEVQGPNNEQFF.

This chain joins TRBV20-1 and TRBJ2-5, with 9 bases lining up with TRBD2. CDR1 is DFQATT and CDR2 is SNEGSKA in the germline V gene (reference sequence). The CDR3 runs to 14 residues. Trimming took 3 bases from V and 4 from J; bases not matched to a gene: 6. The CDR3 bases are TGCAGTGCTAGTCTGCGGGAGGGCCGAGAGACCCAGTACTTC. Amino acid sequence: CSASLREGRETQYF.

The rearrangement joins TRBV20-1 to TRBJ1-6, with D tentatively TRBD1 (5 bases). Germline V gives CDR1 DFQATT, CDR2 SNEGSKA (reference sequence). Trimming pared 5 bases from V and 8 bases from J, leaving 13 bases between. The CDR3 length is 13 residues. The CDR3 is CSAAGDSYSPLHF. The CDR3 DNA reads as TGCAGTGCTGCCGGTGACAGCTATTCACCCCTCCACTTT.

This chain links TRBV7-9 with TRBJ1-2; D is unclear. CDR1 SEHNR and CDR2 FQNEAQ come from the germline V gene (reference sequence). V lost 5 bases, J lost 6 bases, and 13 bases lay in between. The CDR3 spans 13 residues. The DNA of the CDR3 is TGTGCCAGCAGCCAGGCCCCTCCCCATGGCTACACCTTC. Translation gives CASSQAPPHGYTF. The variable domain in full, completed from reference TRBV7-9 and TRBJ1-2, reads DTGVSQNPRHKITKRGQNVTFRCDPISEHNRLYWYRQTLGQGPEFLTYFQNEAQLEKSRLLSDRFSAERPKGSFSTLEIQRTEQGDSAMYLCASSQAPPHGYTFGSGTRLTVV.

V and J are TRBV11-2 and TRBJ1-2; D is uncertain. Per the germline V gene, CDR1 is SGHAT and CDR2 is FQNNGV. The CDR3 spans 14 residues. V was pared by 1 base and J by 4 bases, with 10 bases between. The CDR3: CASSLADLFYGYTF. The CDR3, as DNA: TGTGCCAGCAGCTTAGCCGACCTTTTCTATGGCTACACCTTC.

CDR3: CASSLPGGKTEAFF. The CDR3 nucleotides are TGTGCCAGCAGCTTACCGGGGGGGAAGACTGAAGCTTTCTTT. The chain is built from TRBV7-9 and TRBJ1-1, with D tentatively TRBD1 (5 bases). The CDR3 totals 14 residues. CDR1 SEHNR and CDR2 FQNEAQ come from the germline V gene (reference sequence). V was clipped by 2 bases and J by 5 bases, with 12 bases between them.

Turning to this clonotype: One end of the junction varies from germline; a read error may be responsible. The CDR3 DNA reads as TGCAGTACTAGACTAGCGGGGAACAATGAGCAGTTCTTC. It specifies CSTRLAGNNEQFF. V usage is TRBV20-1 and J usage is TRBJ2-7; 11 bases are shared with TRBD2. TRBJ2-1 explains the end of the DNA better; the J call may be wrong. Germline V gives CDR1 DFQATT, CDR2 SNEGSKA (reference sequence). This CDR3 region has 13 residues.

The chain recombines TRBV7-3 with TRBJ2-5, with 8 bases that match TRBD1. The CDR3 is 14 amino acids. The germline V gene encodes CDR1 SGHTA and CDR2 FQGTGA. With V trimmed by 5 bases and J by 4 bases, 6 bases remained unmatched. The CDR3 spells CASSPDRATETQYF. Written as DNA, the CDR3 is TGTGCCAGCAGCCCGGACAGGGCCACAGAGACCCAGTACTTC.

There are a few counts of this clonotype. The chain employs TRBV5-4 and TRBJ2-1; 10 bases are a match to TRBD2. The trim removed 0 bases at V and 5 bases at J, leaving 8 bases unmatched. Germline V gene data show CDR1 as SGHNT and CDR2 as YYREEE (reference sequence). This CDR3 is 17 amino acids long. The CDR3 spells CASSLGLAGGSHNEQFF. The CDR3 nucleotides read TGTGCCAGCAGCTTGGGACTAGCGGGCGGATCCCACAATGAGCAGTTCTTC.

This clonotype was observed a handful of times. This chain joins TRBV28 and TRBJ1-3; D is unclear. The CDR3 has 17 amino acids. Germline lookup yields CDR1 MDHEN and CDR2 SYDVKM. Between the trimmed V and J ends, which lost 3 bases and 0 bases, there was a span of 15 bases. The DNA for the CDR3 is TGTGCCAGCAGTTTGCTCCTTTTGGGCCCCTCTGGAAACACCATATATTTT. Translating gives CASSLLLLGPSGNTIYF.

This clonotype has at least ten counts. In nucleotides, the CDR3 is TGTGCCAGCAGCGAGCCAGCGGCAGCCTACGAGCAGTACTTC. As protein: CASSEPAAAYEQYF. The chain is built from TRBV7-9 and TRBJ2-7; D possibly corresponds to TRBD2 (5 bases). This CDR3 comprises 14 residues. V lost 5 bases, J lost 2 bases, and 13 bases lay in between. Germline V gives CDR1 SEHNR, CDR2 FQNEAQ (reference sequence).

Regarding this clonotype: An end of the junction does not agree with germline; a read error may underlie this. The chain joins TRBV12-3 or TRBV12-4 to TRBJ2-5; TRBD2 matches at 11 bases. CDR3 size: 17 residues. The CDR3 DNA reads as TGTGCCAGCAGTTTTCCCCCTAGCGGGGGGCCTCTAGAGACCCAGTACTTT. Protein sequence: CASSFPPSGGPLETQYF.

Ten or more counts support this clonotype. The chain uses TRBV28 and TRBJ2-7; D unclear. CDR1 is MDHEN, CDR2 SYDVKM, per germline. The V gene lost 6 bases and the J gene lost 2 bases, with 11 bases spanning the gap. This CDR3 region has 13 residues. The CDR3 loop is CASSLRLAYEQYF. CDR3 sequence (DNA): TGTGCCAGCAGCCTTCGACTCGCCTACGAGCAGTACTTC.

V is TRBV20-1 and J is TRBJ2-5; D is undetermined. The tail of the sequence fits TRBJ2-1 better, so the J call may be wrong. The germline V gene has CDR1 DFQATT and CDR2 SNEGSKA (reference sequence). The CDR3 spans 14 residues. CDR3 sequence: CSARLPAATNEQFF. In DNA form, the CDR3 reads TGCAGTGCTAGGTTACCAGCAGCCACCAATGAGCAGTTCTTC.

V is TRBV5-6 and J is TRBJ2-5, with 8 bases identical to TRBD1. The germline V gene encodes CDR1 SGHDT and CDR2 YYEEEE. J was trimmed by 2 bases and V by 4 bases; bases with no gene match: 7. The CDR3 has 15 amino acids. The CDR3 DNA sequence: TGTGCCAGCAGCCCCGACAGGGGTGTACAAGAGACCCAGTACTTC. It translates to CASSPDRGVQETQYF.

This clonotype was recorded a few times. The chain recombines TRBV29-1 with TRBJ2-3, with 10 bases that match TRBD2. Germline V gives CDR1 SQVTM, CDR2 ANQGSEA. CDR3 size: 14 residues. V lost 1 base, J lost 4 bases, and 2 bases stayed unmatched. The CDR3: CSVEGAGGADTQYF. The CDR3 nucleotides are TGCAGCGTTGAAGGAGCGGGAGGGGCAGATACGCAGTATTTT.

This clonotype was picked up a small number of times. The J gene is TRBJ2-3, the V gene TRBV7-6; 7 bases agree with TRBD1. Germline CDR1 is SGHVS and CDR2 is FNYEAQ. This CDR3 has 16 amino acids. J lost 1 base, V lost 5 bases, and 9 bases had no gene match. Here the CDR3 reads CASSQRTGWGTDTQYF. The CDR3 region has the DNA TGTGCCAGCAGCCAGAGGACAGGTTGGGGCACAGATACGCAGTATTTT.

The chain is built from TRBV13 and TRBJ2-4; 8 bases map to TRBD1. V lost 5 bases to trimming and J lost 4 bases; unmatched junction nucleotides: 10. CDR1 and CDR2 from the germline V gene are PRHDT and FYEKMQ (reference sequence). The CDR3 sequence is 16 residues long. CDR3 amino acids: CASSLLPGQEKNIQYF. CDR3 nucleotides: TGTGCCAGCAGCCTCCTACCGGGACAGGAGAAAAACATTCAGTACTTC.

The chain recombines TRBV2 with TRBJ2-7; D may be TRBD1 (6 bases). Germline-derived CDR1 and CDR2 are SNHLY and FYNNEI. The CDR3 sequence is 13 residues long. Trimming removed 8 bases at V and 3 bases at J, with 14 bases between. CDR3 nucleotide sequence: TGTGCCAGCCGTCCCGGGACACACTACGAGCAGTACTTC. This codes for CASRPGTHYEQYF.

The V gene is TRBV7-9, the J gene TRBJ2-1; 9 positions agree with TRBD1. Germline-derived CDR1 and CDR2 are SEHNR and FQNEAQ (reference sequence). This CDR3 comprises 17 residues. Trimming removed 4 bases from V and 4 bases from J; junction bases left unmatched: 11. CDR3 region: CASSSTSGTGTYNEQFF. The DNA for the CDR3 is TGTGCCAGCAGCTCGACTTCCGGGACAGGGACATACAATGAGCAGTTCTTC.

This clonotype has just a few counts. The rearrangement uses TRBV9 and TRBJ2-1; D possibly uses TRBD1 or TRBD2 (5 bases each). This CDR3 is built from 13 residues. The V and J ends lost 5 bases and 0 bases respectively, with 6 bases between them. In germline, CDR1 is SGDLS, CDR2 YYNGEE. The DNA of the CDR3 is TGTGCCAGCAGGGGGACCTCCTACAATGAGCAGTTCTTC. This encodes CASRGTSYNEQFF.